Following are 20 T cell receptor beta chains from one sample sequenced in a study of blood T cell repertoires in COVID-19. Profiled with immunoSEQ multiplex PCR; TCRdb holds only in-frame clones, not every one. The sample carries some 70,000 clones, around 89% recorded once. What was sequenced was peripheral blood. The receptor source for this set is a man aged 45 to 65 with acute or convalescent COVID-19.

The chain employs TRBV11-3 and TRBJ1-4, with 9 bases lining up with TRBD1. V shed 1 base and J 8 bases; nucleotides not matched to a gene: 5. The CDR3 is 15 amino acids. Germline lookup yields CDR1 SGHNT and CDR2 YENEEA. Here the CDR3 reads CASSLGDREYEKLFF. DNA of the CDR3: TGTGCCAGCAGCTTAGGGGACAGGGAGTACGAAAAACTGTTTTTT.

This sequence joins TRBV7-2 and TRBJ1-6, with D perhaps matching TRBD1 (6 bases). Germline CDR1 and CDR2: SGHTA and FQGNSA. The V end lost 6 bases, the J end lost 8 bases, and 11 bases lay between the germline ends. The CDR3 length is 13 residues. The CDR3 here is CASRGHSDSPLHF. CDR3 nucleotides: TGTGCCAGCAGGGGACATTCGGATTCACCCCTCCACTTT. Full variable domain (remainder filled in from reference TRBV7-2 and TRBJ1-6): GAGVSQSPSNKVTEKGKDVELRCDPISGHTALYWYRQSLGQGLEFLIYFQGNSAPDKSGLPSDRFSAERTGGSVSTLTIQRTQQEDSAVYLCASRGHSDSPLHFGNGTRLTVT.

The chain carries TRBV6-1 and TRBJ1-3; tentatively, D is TRBD1 (5 bases). The CDR3 spans 20 residues. The germline CDR1 and CDR2 sequences are MNHNS and SASEGT. With 4 bases removed from V and 0 bases from J, the gap between germline ends came to 25 bases. CDR3 sequence: CASSGMVGRGAKSSGNTIYF. In DNA form, the CDR3 reads TGTGCCAGCAGTGGAATGGTGGGGCGGGGAGCGAAGAGCTCTGGAAACACCATATATTTT.

The J gene is TRBJ1-1, the V gene TRBV27, with 8 bases matching TRBD1. The CDR3 runs to 13 residues. V was pared by 6 bases and J by 4 bases, with 4 bases of the junction left unmatched. From germline, CDR1 is MNHEY and CDR2 SMNVEV (reference sequence). In nucleotides, the CDR3 is TGTGCCAGCAGCCGACAGGGGATCACTGAAGCTTTCTTT. Residues: CASSRQGITEAFF.

V usage is TRBV2 and J usage is TRBJ1-6, with D unclear. Trimming pared 6 bases from V and 7 bases from J, leaving 7 bases between. Germline assignment: CDR1 SNHLY and CDR2 FYNNEI. This CDR3 has 12 amino acids. CDR3 bases: TGTGCCAGCAGCGCGGGGAATTCACCCCTCCACTTT. Translating it yields CASSAGNSPLHF.

This clone was observed a few times. The CDR3 sequence: CASTPGQGYNEQFF. DNA for the CDR3: TGCGCCAGCACGCCGGGACAGGGCTACAATGAGCAGTTCTTC. The V gene is TRBV5-1, the J gene TRBJ2-1; 9 bases match TRBD1. This CDR3 has 14 residues. Losses at the gene ends were 6 bases for V and 3 bases for J; bases not matched to a gene: 4. Germline loops: CDR1 SGHRS, CDR2 YFSETQ.

This chain links TRBV14 with TRBJ2-6; unclear D gene. This CDR3 has 14 amino acids. The V gene's germline CDR1 is SGHDN and CDR2 FVKESK. Between the trimmed V and J ends, which lost 0 bases and 6 bases, there was a span of 6 bases. CDR3 sequence: CASSQDWAANVLTF. CDR3 DNA sequence: TGTGCCAGCAGCCAAGATTGGGCGGCCAACGTCCTGACTTTC. The whole variable domain, remainder taken from reference TRBV14 and TRBJ2-6, is EAGVTQFPSHSVIEKGQTVTLRCDPISGHDNLYWYRRVMGKEIKFLLHFVKESKQDESGMPNNRFLAERTGGTYSTLKVQPAELEDSGVYFCASSQDWAANVLTFGAGSRLTVL.

The rearrangement uses TRBV9 and TRBJ1-3, with TRBD1 as a possible D gene (5 bases). Between the trimmed V and J ends, which lost 0 bases and 0 bases, there was a span of 7 bases. This CDR3 contains 15 residues. The germline gives CDR1 SGDLS, CDR2 YYNGEE. The DNA of the CDR3 is TGTGCCAGCAGCGTAGGACAGCACTCTGGAAACACCATATATTTT. Protein: CASSVGQHSGNTIYF.

The chain is built from TRBV21-1 and TRBJ2-3; no check of the table's D call, TRBD1, against the DNA was made. TRBV21-1 is a known pseudogene. The CDR3 sequence is 13 residues long. The CDR3 here is CASSKVRIDTQYF. The CDR3, as DNA: TGTGCCAGCAGCAAAGTCAGGATAGATACGCAGTATTTT.

The chain has TRBV7-9 and TRBJ2-6; 9 bases are a match to TRBD1. The CDR3 is made up of 18 amino acids. Germline loops: CDR1 SEHNR, CDR2 FQNEAQ (reference sequence). With 2 bases clipped from V and 0 bases from J, the junction kept 5 bases outside the gene matches. Written as DNA, the CDR3 is TGTGCCAGCAGCTTACGCGGGACAGGGCTCTCTGGGGCCAACGTCCTGACTTTC. Translation gives CASSLRGTGLSGANVLTF.

This rearrangement joins TRBV4-3 to TRBJ1-2; 9 nucleotides line up with TRBD1. The V and J ends lost 4 bases and 6 bases, in that order; junction bases with no gene match: 6. The CDR3 runs 14 residues. Germline V lookup: CDR1 LGHNA, CDR2 YSLEER. The CDR3 loop is CASSPRQGVDGYTF. DNA of the CDR3: TGCGCCAGCAGCCCTCGACAGGGGGTCGATGGCTACACCTTC.

This chain uses TRBV7-9 with TRBJ2-3, with 10 bases that match TRBD2. The germline gives CDR1 SEHNR, CDR2 FQNEAQ (reference sequence). J lost 5 bases, V lost 4 bases, and 9 bases had no gene match. This CDR3 comprises 16 residues. The CDR3 DNA follows: TGTGCCAGCAGCTCCGGGACTAGCGCCGTGGGAGATACGCAGTATTTT. It codes for CASSSGTSAVGDTQYF.

The J gene is TRBJ1-4, the V gene TRBV4-1; 7 bases are shared with TRBD1. The CDR3 is made up of 15 amino acids. Per the germline V gene, CDR1 is MGHRA and CDR2 is YSYEKL. Germline trimming cut 2 bases from V and 6 bases from J; bases unmatched to any gene: 6. Written as DNA, the CDR3 is TGCGCCAGCAGCCAATACAGGGGAGAAGATGAAAAACTGTTTTTT. Residues: CASSQYRGEDEKLFF.

V gene TRBV18 combines with J gene TRBJ1-2; possible D gene TRBD1, 5 bases. This CDR3 is built from 13 residues. V lost 0 bases and J 9 bases, leaving 11 bases between the germline ends. Looked up from germline, CDR1 is KGHSH and CDR2 is LQKENI. Here the CDR3 DNA reads TGTGCCAGCTCACCACCGATGGGGGGTAGCTACACCTTC. The encoded protein is CASSPPMGGSYTF.

The chain joins TRBV5-1 to TRBJ2-1, with D perhaps given as TRBD1 or TRBD2 (10 bases each). The V gene's germline CDR1 is SGHRS and CDR2 YFSETQ. The CDR3 spans 21 residues. V gave up 7 bases and J gave up 2 bases, with 34 bases separating them. The CDR3 nucleotides are TGCGCCAGCCGCGGGACAGGGGAGGACAGCGGGAGGGCGCAGACCTACAATGAGCAGTTCTTC. It encodes CASRGTGEDSGRAQTYNEQFF.

This rearrangement joins TRBV5-1 to TRBJ2-1; 12 bases match TRBD2. Trimming took 4 bases from V and 7 from J; bases not matched to a gene: 9. This CDR3 is built from 16 residues. Germline loops: CDR1 SGHRS, CDR2 YFSETQ. The CDR3 coding sequence is TGCGCCAGCAGCCTCATGACTAGCGGGAGAGGGAATGAGCAGTTCTTC. Amino acids: CASSLMTSGRGNEQFF.

This clone was counted once. The chain is built from TRBV5-1 and TRBJ1-5; 10 positions agree with TRBD1. The CDR3 length is 15 residues. CDR1 SGHRS and CDR2 YFSETQ come from the germline V gene. V lost 0 bases and J lost 7; bases outside the gene matches: 4. The CDR3 DNA is TGCGCCAGCAGCTTGGAGACAGGGGGCGGACAGCCCCAGCATTTT. Translation gives CASSLETGGGQPQHF. Full variable domain (remainder filled in from reference TRBV5-1 and TRBJ1-5): KAGVTQTPRYLIKTRGQQVTLSCSPISGHRSVSWYQQTPGQGLQFLFEYFSETQRNKGNFPGRFSGRQFSNSRSEMNVSTLELGDSALYLCASSLETGGGQPQHFGDGTRLSIL.

The chain combines TRBV13 with TRBJ2-1; TRBD2 aligns across 8 bases. With 8 bases clipped from V and 2 bases from J, the junction kept 8 bases outside the gene matches. Germline V gene data show CDR1 as PRHDT and CDR2 as FYEKMQ (reference sequence). This CDR3 spans 15 amino acids. In nucleotides, the CDR3 is TGTGCCAGCCACTTAAGGCGGGAGGCCTACAATGAGCAGTTCTTC. This translates into CASHLRREAYNEQFF.

CDR3 DNA sequence: TGCAGCGTTTACTACAGGGAAACTGAAGCTTTCTTT. It specifies CSVYYRETEAFF. The chain uses TRBV29-1 and TRBJ1-1; D may be TRBD1 (6 bases). Trimming removed 5 bases at V and 5 bases at J, with 12 bases between. This CDR3 is 12 amino acids long. CDR1 SQVTM and CDR2 ANQGSEA come from the germline V gene. The full variable domain, with the rest looked up from reference TRBV29-1 and TRBJ1-1, is SAVISQKPSRDICQRGTSLTIQCQVDSQVTMMFWYRQQPGQSLTLIATANQGSEATYESGFVIDKFPISRPNLTFSTLTVSNMSPEDSSIYLCSVYYRETEAFFGQGTRLTVV.

V usage is TRBV6-6 and J usage is TRBJ1-1, with D unresolved. V shed 3 bases and J shed 0 bases, with 8 bases lying between them. The CDR3 loop spans 14 amino acids. Germline CDR1 MNHNY, CDR2 SVGAGI (reference sequence). The DNA for the CDR3 is TGTGCCAGCAGTTATTCATCGGTGAACACTGAAGCTTTCTTT. It codes for CASSYSSVNTEAFF.